The next 16 T cell receptor beta chains were all read from a single sample in a study of regulatory T cells in long-lasting Graves disease. CDR3-region Arm-PCR and iRepertoire HTBI primers produced the TCR beta libraries. TCRdb re-derived calls from the multiplex PCR reads in MiXCR, one entry per CDR3 protein. The sample contains a few hundred thousand distinct CDR3 sequences, roughly 21% of which appear only once. Time point of the sample: persistent/refractory GD, antithyroid drugs over 5 years with positive TRAb. Researchers made the TCR library from RNA that was extracted from PBMCs. Sequences were derived from peripheral blood mononuclear cells (PBMCs), sampled when the disease was refractory, from a patient treated with antithyroid drugs. The receptor set was obtained from a female donor with Graves disease.

A few counts support this clonotype. This chain connects TRBV12-3 or TRBV12-4 to TRBJ2-7; 7 positions match TRBD2. This CDR3 comprises 12 residues. V was pared by 6 bases and J by 5 bases, with 4 bases of the junction left unmatched. For the CDR3, the DNA is TGTGCCAGCAGCCTCGGACTAGACGAGCAGTACTTC. This translates into CASSLGLDEQYF.

This clonotype was seen many times. The CDR3 spells CASRRDSNQPQHF. CDR3 bases: TGTGCCAGCAGACGGGACAGCAATCAGCCCCAGCATTTT. V gene TRBV2 combines with J gene TRBJ1-5, with a weak D call TRBD1 (5 bases). Per germline, CDR1 SNHLY and CDR2 FYNNEI. V lost 6 bases and J lost 1, with 7 bases in between. The CDR3 runs to 13 residues.

The genes are TRBV25-1 and TRBJ2-5; D is uncertain. CDR1 is MGHDK, CDR2 SYGVNS, per germline. The CDR3 contains 14 residues. Trimming took off 3 bases at V and 5 bases at J, with 13 bases between the two ends. The CDR3 region has the DNA TGTGCCAGCAGTGAGTGGGATATCGGGGAGACCCAGTACTTC. Translated: CASSEWDIGETQYF. The complete variable domain, with remaining parts taken from reference TRBV25-1 and TRBJ2-5, reads EADIYQTPRYLVIGTGKKITLECSQTMGHDKMYWYQQDPGMELHLIHYSYGVNSTEKGDLSSESTVSRIRTEHFPLTLESARPSHTSQYLCASSEWDIGETQYFGPGTRLLVL.

This clonotype has only a few counts. This chain joins TRBV13 and TRBJ1-6; D call uncertain. Trimming removed 5 bases at V and 8 bases at J, with 19 bases between. The CDR3 covers 16 residues. Germline loops: CDR1 PRHDT, CDR2 FYEKMQ (reference sequence). CDR3 protein: CASSTPGPGGDSPLHF. The CDR3 DNA reads TGTGCCAGCAGCACCCCCGGCCCCGGCGGGGATTCACCCCTCCACTTT.

Notes on this clonotype: Being one base from a much bigger clone, this may be a read error. The chain links TRBV18 to TRBJ2-7; 7 bases are shared with TRBD1. The CDR3 is 14 amino acids. CDR1 KGHSH and CDR2 LQKENI come from the germline V gene. CDR3 region: CASSPRDSTYERYF. The CDR3 DNA sequence: TGTGCCAGCTCACCAAGGGACAGCACCTACGAGCGGTACTTC.

This chain joins TRBV10-1 and TRBJ2-7; D remains ambiguous. Trimming took 0 bases from V and 0 from J, leaving 6 bases between them. CDR1 is WNHNN, CDR2 SYGVQD, per germline (reference sequence). The length of the CDR3 is 14 residues. The CDR3 coding sequence is TGCGCCAGCAGTGAGTCGGCAGACTCCTACGAGCAGTACTTC. It specifies CASSESADSYEQYF.

This chain uses TRBV7-2 with TRBJ1-2, with unresolved D. There are 16 residues in the CDR3. The V end lost 2 bases, the J end lost 4 bases, and 17 bases lay between the germline ends. Germline V CDR1 and CDR2: SGHTA, FQGNSA. CDR3 sequence: CASSLYGPEGIYGYTF. In nucleotides, the CDR3 is TGTGCCAGCAGCTTATATGGCCCCGAGGGAATCTATGGCTACACCTTC. Looking up the rest from reference TRBV7-2 and TRBJ1-2 gives the full variable domain: GAGVSQSPSNKVTEKGKDVELRCDPISGHTALYWYRQSLGQGLEFLIYFQGNSAPDKSGLPSDRFSAERTGGSVSTLTIQRTQQEDSAVYLCASSLYGPEGIYGYTFGSGTRLTVV.

Many counts were recorded for this clonotype. The chain joins TRBV20-1 to TRBJ1-6; the D gene is possibly TRBD1 (6 bases). CDR1 and CDR2 from the germline V gene are DFQATT and SNEGSKA (reference sequence). With 0 bases removed from V and 8 bases from J, the gap between germline ends came to 17 bases. This CDR3 region has 16 residues. For the CDR3, the DNA is TGCAGTGCTAGAGATAGGGACACGCTATGGGATTCACCCCTCCACTTT. Its protein product is CSARDRDTLWDSPLHF.

The chain couples TRBV29-1 to TRBJ2-7; the D gene is possibly TRBD1 (5 bases). The CDR3 has 12 amino acids. Germline CDR1 reads SQVTM; CDR2 reads ANQGSEA. V lost 5 bases and J lost 6, with 14 bases in between. This chain's CDR3 is CSVFGQGIEQYF. In nucleotides, the CDR3 is TGCAGCGTTTTCGGGCAGGGAATCGAGCAGTACTTC.

This clonotype was found many times. The chain combines TRBV12-3 or TRBV12-4 with TRBJ1-1; D is possibly TRBD1 (5 bases). Trimming took off 6 bases at V and 3 bases at J, with 14 bases between the two ends. The CDR3 length is 14 residues. CDR3 sequence: CASSEYRDHTEAFF. CDR3 nucleotides: TGTGCCAGCAGCGAATACCGGGACCACACTGAAGCTTTCTTT.

This clonotype appeared many times. This rearrangement joins TRBV5-6 to TRBJ2-2; 8 positions agree with TRBD1. The germline V gene has CDR1 SGHDT and CDR2 YYEEEE. This CDR3 contains 15 residues. J gave up 3 bases and V 4 bases, and 5 bases lay outside the gene matches. For the CDR3, the DNA is TGTGCCAGCAGCCAGGGGGCGCGAGACACCGGGGAGCTGTTTTTT. Residues: CASSQGARDTGELFF.

This clonotype was counted at least ten times. The rearrangement uses TRBV28 and TRBJ2-5; D uncertain. Trimming took 5 bases from V and 4 from J, leaving 8 bases between them. This CDR3 is built from 12 residues. Germline V gives CDR1 MDHEN, CDR2 SYDVKM. CDR3 sequence (DNA): TGTGCCAGCAGTCGGCTTCGAGAGACCCAGTACTTC. Amino acid sequence: CASSRLRETQYF. Based on the CDR3 plus reference TRBV28 and TRBJ2-5, the full variable domain is DVKVTQSSRYLVKRTGEKVFLECVQDMDHENMFWYRQDPGLGLRLIYFSYDVKMKEKGDIPEGYSVSREKKERFSLILESASTNQTSMYLCASSRLRETQYFGPGTRLLVL.

This clonotype was recorded at least ten times. V gene TRBV2 combines with J gene TRBJ1-2, with D uncertain. This CDR3 has 14 residues. CDR1 and CDR2 from the germline V gene are SNHLY and FYNNEI. V lost 8 bases and J 2 bases, leaving 15 bases between the germline ends. CDR3 sequence (DNA): TGTGCCAGCTTCTTCCCGGGAGACAACTATGGCTACACCTTC. Protein sequence: CASFFPGDNYGYTF.

The chain uses TRBV10-3 and TRBJ2-7, with 7 bases fitting TRBD1. V lost 4 bases and J lost 2; bases outside the gene matches: 5. Germline lookup yields CDR1 ENHRY and CDR2 SYGVKD. The CDR3 length is 14 residues. For the CDR3, the DNA is TGTGCCATCAGTGCAGGGACAGAAACCTACGAGCAGTACTTC. Its protein is CAISAGTETYEQYF.

This clonotype turned up a few times. The chain joins TRBV4-3 to TRBJ1-1, with D perhaps matching TRBD1 (5 bases). The V gene lost 4 bases and the J gene lost 4 bases, with 19 bases spanning the gap. The CDR3 is 16 amino acids. Germline V gene data show CDR1 as LGHNA and CDR2 as YSLEER. The CDR3 sequence is CASSRRTVAGGTEAFF. The DNA for the CDR3 is TGCGCCAGCAGCCGCCGCACAGTGGCGGGGGGCACTGAAGCTTTCTTT.

This clonotype came up a few times. The CDR3 bases are TGTGCCAGCAGCGCGGGACAGGGTGGGTTCGAGCAGTACTTC. Its protein product is CASSAGQGGFEQYF. The rearrangement uses TRBV9 and TRBJ2-7, with TRBD1 identical over 9 bases. This CDR3 region has 14 residues. Germline V gene sequence: CDR1 SGDLS, CDR2 YYNGEE. The junction had 7 bases not matched to a gene; V was cut back by 3 bases and J by 6 bases. The entire variable domain, with the rest obtained from reference TRBV9 and TRBJ2-7, is as follows: DSGVTQTPKHLITATGQRVTLRCSPRSGDLSVYWYQQSLDQGLQFLIQYYNGEERAKGNILERFSAQQFPDLHSELNLSSLELGDSALYFCASSAGQGGFEQYFGPGTRLTVT.